This T cell receptor (beta chain) is drawn from a study of CD8 T cells in ankylosing spondylitis. This clonotype was found many times. V shed 5 bases and J 4 bases; nucleotides not matched to a gene: 5. Germline assignment: CDR1 DFQATT and CDR2 SNEGSKA (reference sequence). The CDR3 has 14 residues. TCRdb ran MiXCR on the 5' RACE reads and lists one entry per CDR3 protein. The sample carries approximately 260,000 distinct CDR3 sequences, 8% to 9.5% recorded once. What was sequenced was blood, either unsorted or a sorted T cell fraction (not recorded which). The chain couples TRBV20-1 to TRBJ2-3, with 11 bases aligning to TRBD2. The TCR sequence derives from a male donor with ankylosing spondylitis or in good health (not recorded which). In nucleotides, the CDR3 is TGCAGTGCTTATAGCGGGGGGGCGTCAGATACGCAGTATTTT. Its protein product is CSAYSGGASDTQYF.